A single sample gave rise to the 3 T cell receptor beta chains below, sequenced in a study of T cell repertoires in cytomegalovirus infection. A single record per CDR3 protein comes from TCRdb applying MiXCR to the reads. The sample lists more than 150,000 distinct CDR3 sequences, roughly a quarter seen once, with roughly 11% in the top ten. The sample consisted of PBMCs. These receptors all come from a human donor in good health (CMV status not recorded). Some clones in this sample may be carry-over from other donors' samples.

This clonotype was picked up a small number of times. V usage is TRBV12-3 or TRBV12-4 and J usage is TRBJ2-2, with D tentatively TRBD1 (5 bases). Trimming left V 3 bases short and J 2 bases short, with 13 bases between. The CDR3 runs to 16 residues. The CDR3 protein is CASSFRQGDNTGELFF. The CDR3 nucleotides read TGTGCCAGCAGTTTTAGGCAGGGCGACAACACCGGGGAGCTGTTTTTT.

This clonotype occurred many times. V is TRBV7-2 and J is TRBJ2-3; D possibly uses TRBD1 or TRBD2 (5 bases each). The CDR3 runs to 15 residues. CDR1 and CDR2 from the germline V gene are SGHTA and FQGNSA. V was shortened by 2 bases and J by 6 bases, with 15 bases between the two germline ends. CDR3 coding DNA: TGTGCCAGCAGCTTAAGGGGACCTCCCCGGGATACGCAGTATTTT. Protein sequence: CASSLRGPPRDTQYF. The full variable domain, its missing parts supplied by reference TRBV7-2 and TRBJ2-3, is GAGVSQSPSNKVTEKGKDVELRCDPISGHTALYWYRQSLGQGLEFLIYFQGNSAPDKSGLPSDRFSAERTGGSVSTLTIQRTQQEDSAVYLCASSLRGPPRDTQYFGPGTRLTVL.

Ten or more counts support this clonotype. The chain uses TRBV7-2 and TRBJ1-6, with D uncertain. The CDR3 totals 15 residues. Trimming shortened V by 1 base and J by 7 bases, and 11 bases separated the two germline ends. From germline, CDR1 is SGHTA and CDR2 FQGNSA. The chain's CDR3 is CASSLDPGRNSPLHF. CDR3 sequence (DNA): TGTGCCAGCAGCTTAGATCCGGGCAGAAATTCACCCCTCCACTTT.